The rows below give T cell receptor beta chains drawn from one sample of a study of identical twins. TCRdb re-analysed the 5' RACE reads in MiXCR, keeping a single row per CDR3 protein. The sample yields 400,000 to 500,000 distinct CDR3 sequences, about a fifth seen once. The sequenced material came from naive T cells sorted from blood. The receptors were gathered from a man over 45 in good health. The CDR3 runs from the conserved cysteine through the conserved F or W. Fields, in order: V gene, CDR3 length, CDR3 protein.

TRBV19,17,CASSPRLAGGPLGEQFF
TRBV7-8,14,CASSLVVAGSIQYF
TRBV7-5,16,CISVSEACDLRNEQFF
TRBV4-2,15,CASSQTTGGSYEQYF
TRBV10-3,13,CAIKGQGADEQYF
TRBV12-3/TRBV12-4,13,CAGAVGTYGTQYF
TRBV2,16,CASRDRLAGGYNEQFF
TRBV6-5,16,CASSYSRTGRGEKLFF
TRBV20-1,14,CSARGGLSSYEQYF
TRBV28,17,CASSLFGQGEFGQPQHF
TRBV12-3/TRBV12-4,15,CASSLREGGTYEQYF
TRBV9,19,CASSVTGTSGSSSYNEQFF
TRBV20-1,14,CSAHRERSYNEQFF
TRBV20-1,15,CSASSKSGGQETQYF
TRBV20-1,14,CSAAGQTHNYGYTF
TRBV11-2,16,CASSLAGTGIGETQYF
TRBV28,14,CASSSLAGATEAFF